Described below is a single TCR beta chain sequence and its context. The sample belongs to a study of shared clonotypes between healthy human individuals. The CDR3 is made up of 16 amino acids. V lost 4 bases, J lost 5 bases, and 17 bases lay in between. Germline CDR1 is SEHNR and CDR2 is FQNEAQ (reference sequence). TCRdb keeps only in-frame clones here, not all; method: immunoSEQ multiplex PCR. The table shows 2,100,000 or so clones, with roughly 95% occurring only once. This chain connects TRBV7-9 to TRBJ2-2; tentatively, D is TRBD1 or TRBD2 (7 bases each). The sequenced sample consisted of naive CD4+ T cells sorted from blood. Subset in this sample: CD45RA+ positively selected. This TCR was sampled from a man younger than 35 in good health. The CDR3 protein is CASSSLGRGQTGELFF. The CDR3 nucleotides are TGTGCCAGCAGCTCCCTGGGGAGGGGGCAAACCGGGGAGCTGTTTTTT.